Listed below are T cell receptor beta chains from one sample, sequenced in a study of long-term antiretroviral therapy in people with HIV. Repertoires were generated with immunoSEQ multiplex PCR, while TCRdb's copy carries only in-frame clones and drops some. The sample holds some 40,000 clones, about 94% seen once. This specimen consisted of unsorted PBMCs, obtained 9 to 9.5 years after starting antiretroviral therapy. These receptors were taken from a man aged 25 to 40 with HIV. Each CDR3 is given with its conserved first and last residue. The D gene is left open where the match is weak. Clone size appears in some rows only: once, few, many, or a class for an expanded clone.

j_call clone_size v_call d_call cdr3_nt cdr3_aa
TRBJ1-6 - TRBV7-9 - TGTGCCAGCAGCTCGGGCAGCTCCTATAATTCACCCCTCCACTTT CASSSGSSYNSPLHF
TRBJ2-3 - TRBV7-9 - TGTGCCAGCAGCGACGGAACCACAGATACGCAGTATTTT CASSDGTTDTQYF
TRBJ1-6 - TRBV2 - TGTGCCAGCAGTGCAGGGTATAATTCACCCCTCCACTTT CASSAGYNSPLHF
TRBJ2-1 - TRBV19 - TGTGCCAGTAGTATTCAGGGACCCTCCGACAATGAGCAGTTCTTC CASSIQGPSDNEQFF
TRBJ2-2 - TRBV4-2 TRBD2 TGTGCCAGCAGCCAAGAGCTAGCGGAAGGGCGCACCGGGGAGCTGTTTTTT CASSQELAEGRTGELFF
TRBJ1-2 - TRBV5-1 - TGCGCCAGCAGCTTGGCGGAGGGGCTTGGCTACACCTTC CASSLAEGLGYTF
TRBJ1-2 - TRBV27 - TGTGCCAGCAGTTCCCAGGGTAACTATGGCTACACCTTC CASSSQGNYGYTF
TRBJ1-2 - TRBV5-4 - TGTGCCAGCAGCTTGGGGGGTGGAGGTGATGGCTATGGCTACACCTTC CASSLGGGGDGYGYTF
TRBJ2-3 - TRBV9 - TGTGCCAGCAGCGACAGGGTTGCAGATACGCAGTATTTT CASSDRVADTQYF
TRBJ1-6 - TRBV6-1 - TGTGCCAGCAGTGAAGGGGGGGAGAATTCACCCCTCCACTTT CASSEGGENSPLHF
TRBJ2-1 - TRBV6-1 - TGTGCCAGCAGTGACGATGCCAATGAGCAGTTCTTC CASSDDANEQFF
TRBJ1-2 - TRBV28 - TGTGCCAGCAGTCCCCCCCGGTTGGAGGCCGGGGGGGATGGCTACACCTTC CASSPPRLEAGGDGYTF
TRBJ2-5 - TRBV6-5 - TGTGCCAGCAGTTACTCCCAGGTTGCAGAGACCCAGTACTTC CASSYSQVAETQYF
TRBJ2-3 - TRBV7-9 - TGTGCCAGCAGCTTCCCAGGGGCAAAAGAAGATACGCAGTATTTT CASSFPGAKEDTQYF
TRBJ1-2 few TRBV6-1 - TGTGCCAGCAGTGAGCTCATAACAGGGTATCCGTATGGCTACACCTTC CASSELITGYPYGYTF
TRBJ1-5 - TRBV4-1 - TGCGCCAGCAGCCAAGATCGGGGGAGAGGCGATCAGCCCCAGCATTTT CASSQDRGRGDQPQHF
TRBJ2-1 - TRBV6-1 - TGTGCCAGCAGTGCTGCAGGGCTAAACTACAATGAGCAGTTCTTC CASSAAGLNYNEQFF
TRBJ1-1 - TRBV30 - TGTGCCTGGAGTCCAACAGGGAACACTGAAGCTTTCTTT CAWSPTGNTEAFF
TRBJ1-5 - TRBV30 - TGTGCCTGGAGCCGTCCCAAGAACAGGGACGGCAATCAGCCCCAGCATTTT CAWSRPKNRDGNQPQHF
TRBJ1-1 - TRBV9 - TGTGCCAGCAGCGTAGCTCAAAATACGCCAGCTTTCTTT CASSVAQNTPAFF
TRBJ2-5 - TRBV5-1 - TGCGCCAGCAGCCTAATCGGGACACACCAAGAGACCCAGTACTTC CASSLIGTHQETQYF
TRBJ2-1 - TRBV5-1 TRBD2 TGCGCCAGCAGCCCTCGTAGTTCCACTAGCGGGGGGGGTGAGCAGTTCTTC CASSPRSSTSGGGEQFF
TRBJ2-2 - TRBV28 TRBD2 TGTGCCAGCAGTCCTAGCGGGGGGGTGAACACCGGGGAGCTGTTTTTT CASSPSGGVNTGELFF
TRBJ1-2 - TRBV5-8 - TGTGCCAGCAGCCGGCAATCCGGCTACACCTTC CASSRQSGYTF
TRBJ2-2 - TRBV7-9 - TGTGCCAGCAGCTTAACTTTGGTTTTGACCACCGGGGAGCTGTTTTTT CASSLTLVLTTGELFF
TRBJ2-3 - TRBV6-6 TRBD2 TGTGCCAGCAGCTTACCGGGACTAGCGACATTT CASSLPGLATF
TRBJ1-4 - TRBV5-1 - TGCGCCAGCAGCCCTGGACAGCCTAATGAAAAACTGTTTTTT CASSPGQPNEKLFF
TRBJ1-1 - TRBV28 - TGTGCCAGCAGTGTCCTGAGAGGTATGACTGAAGCTTTCTTT CASSVLRGMTEAFF
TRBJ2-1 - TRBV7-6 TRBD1 TGTGCCAGCAGCTTAGAGGGGACAGGGGGTAGGGATGAGCAGTTCTTC CASSLEGTGGRDEQFF
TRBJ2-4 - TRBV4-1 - TGCGCCAGCAGCCAAGAGCCCTTCCATCAGAACATTCAGTACTTC CASSQEPFHQNIQYF
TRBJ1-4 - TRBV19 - TGTGCCAGTAGTCCCACGGACAGCCTTAATGAAAAACTGTTTTTT CASSPTDSLNEKLFF
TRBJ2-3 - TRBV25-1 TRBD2 TGTGCCAGCAAAACGGGGGGGGCCACAGATACGCAGTATTTT CASKTGGATDTQYF
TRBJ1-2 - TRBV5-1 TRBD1 TGCGCCAGCAGCTTGGTCGGGACAGGGCATGGCTACACCTTC CASSLVGTGHGYTF
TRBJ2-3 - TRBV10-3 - TGTGCCATCAGTGAGTCGGGCACAGATACGCAGTATTTT CAISESGTDTQYF
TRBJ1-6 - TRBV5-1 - TGCGCCAGCAGCTCACTGGGTTCTAATTCACCCCTCCACTTT CASSSLGSNSPLHF
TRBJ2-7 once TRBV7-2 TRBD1 TGTGCCAGCAGCTTAGCCGGACAGGCCTACGAGCAGTACTTC CASSLAGQAYEQYF
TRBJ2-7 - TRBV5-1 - TGCGCCAGCAGCTTGCGGCTGACCTACGAGCAGTACTTC CASSLRLTYEQYF
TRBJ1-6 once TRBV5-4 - TGTGCCAGCAGCACGGGGCAGGGGAATTCACCCCTCCACTTT CASSTGQGNSPLHF
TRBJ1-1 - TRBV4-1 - TGCGCCAGCAGCCAGACAGGTGTTCGGTTTACTGAAGCTTTCTTT CASSQTGVRFTEAFF
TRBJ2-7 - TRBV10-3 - TGTGCCATCAGTGAAGTGGGTGGGGACACCTACGAGCAGTACTTC CAISEVGGDTYEQYF
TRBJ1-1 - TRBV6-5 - TGTGCCAGCAGTTCCATGGTTGGAGCTGAAGCTTTCTTT CASSSMVGAEAFF
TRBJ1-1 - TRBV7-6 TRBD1 TGTGCCAGCAGCTTCGATCTACAGGGGCTGAACACTGAAGCTTTCTTT CASSFDLQGLNTEAFF
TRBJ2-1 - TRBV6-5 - TGTGCCAGCAGACGGACTTACTACAATGAGCAGTTCTTC CASRRTYYNEQFF
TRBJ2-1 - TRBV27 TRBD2 TGTGCCAGCACCCAAGCGGGGGCCTACAATGAGCAGTTCTTC CASTQAGAYNEQFF
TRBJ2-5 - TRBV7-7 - TGTGCTAGCAGCTTAGGTCCGTTGGGGTCGGAGGAGACCCAGTACTTC CASSLGPLGSEETQYF
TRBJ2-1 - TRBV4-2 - TGTGCCAGCAGCCAAGCCCGAGGGGGAAGCTCCTACAATGAGCAGTTCTTC CASSQARGGSSYNEQFF
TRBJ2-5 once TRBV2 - TGTGCCAGCAGAAGGGAGGGGGTCGGGACACAAGAGACCCAGTACTTC CASRREGVGTQETQYF
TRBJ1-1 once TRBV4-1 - TGCGCCAGCAGCCAAGCCCAGGGGAACACTGAAGCTTTCTTT CASSQAQGNTEAFF
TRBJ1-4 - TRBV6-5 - TGTGCCACCGCGGGGAGAGGATTCAATGAAAAACTGTTTTTT CATAGRGFNEKLFF